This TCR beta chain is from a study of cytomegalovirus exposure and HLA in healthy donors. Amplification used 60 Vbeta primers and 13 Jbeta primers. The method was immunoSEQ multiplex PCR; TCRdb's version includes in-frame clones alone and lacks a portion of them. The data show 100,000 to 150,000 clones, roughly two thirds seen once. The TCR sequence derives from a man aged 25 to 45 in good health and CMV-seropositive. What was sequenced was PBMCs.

The CDR3 loop is CASSMETGRETQYF. The CDR3 DNA follows: TGTGCCAGCAGTATGGAGACAGGGAGGGAGACCCAGTACTTC. The chain combines TRBV6-1 with TRBJ2-5, with D possibly matching TRBD1 (7 bases). V lost 5 bases and J lost 5, with 15 bases in between. Germline V lookup: CDR1 MNHNS, CDR2 SASEGT. There are 14 residues in the CDR3.